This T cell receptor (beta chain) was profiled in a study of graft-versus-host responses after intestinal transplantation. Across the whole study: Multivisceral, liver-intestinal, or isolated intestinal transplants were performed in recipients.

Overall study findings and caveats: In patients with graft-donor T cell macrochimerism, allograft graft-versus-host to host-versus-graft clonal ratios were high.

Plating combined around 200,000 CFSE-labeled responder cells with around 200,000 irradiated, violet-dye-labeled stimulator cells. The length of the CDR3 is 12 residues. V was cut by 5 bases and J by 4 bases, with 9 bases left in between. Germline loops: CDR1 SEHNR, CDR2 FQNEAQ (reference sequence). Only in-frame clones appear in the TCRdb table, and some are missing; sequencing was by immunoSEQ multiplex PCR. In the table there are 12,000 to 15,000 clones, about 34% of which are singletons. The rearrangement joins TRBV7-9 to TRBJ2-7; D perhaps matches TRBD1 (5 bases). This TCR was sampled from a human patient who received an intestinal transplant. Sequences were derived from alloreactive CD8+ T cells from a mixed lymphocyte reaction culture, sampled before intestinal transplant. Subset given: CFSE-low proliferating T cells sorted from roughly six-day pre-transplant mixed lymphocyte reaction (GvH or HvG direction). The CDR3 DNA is TGTGCCAGCAGCGTTACAGGATACGAGCAGTACTTC. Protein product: CASSVTGYEQYF.